This TCR beta chain was found in a study of OX40 agonist ivuxolimab in advanced cancers. In the study overall: Six ivuxolimab dose levels, 0.01 to 10 mg/kg, were given intravenously every 2 weeks. The group had a mean age of 60 years, ranged from 23 to 79, and was 80% to 85% male.

This table comes from immunoSEQ multiplex PCR, and its TCRdb copy is limited to in-frame clones, with some not included. The repertoire includes approximately 50,000 clones, over 90% of them detected once, and approximately 11% sits in the top ten. The receptor comes from an adult with an advanced solid tumor such as melanoma, head and neck, liver or kidney cancer. The material sequenced was CD4+ or CD8+ T cells sorted from blood, taken in a trial of the OX40 agonist ivuxolimab.

The CDR3 coding sequence is TGTGCCAGCAGTTTACTTGGGGGTGAGGTGTTTTTT. This codes for CASSLLGGEVFF. The rearrangement joins TRBV28 to TRBJ1-4; maybe TRBD1 (5 bases). Trimming took 2 bases from V and 15 from J, leaving 13 bases between them. CDR3 length: 12 residues. Germline CDR1 MDHEN, CDR2 SYDVKM.